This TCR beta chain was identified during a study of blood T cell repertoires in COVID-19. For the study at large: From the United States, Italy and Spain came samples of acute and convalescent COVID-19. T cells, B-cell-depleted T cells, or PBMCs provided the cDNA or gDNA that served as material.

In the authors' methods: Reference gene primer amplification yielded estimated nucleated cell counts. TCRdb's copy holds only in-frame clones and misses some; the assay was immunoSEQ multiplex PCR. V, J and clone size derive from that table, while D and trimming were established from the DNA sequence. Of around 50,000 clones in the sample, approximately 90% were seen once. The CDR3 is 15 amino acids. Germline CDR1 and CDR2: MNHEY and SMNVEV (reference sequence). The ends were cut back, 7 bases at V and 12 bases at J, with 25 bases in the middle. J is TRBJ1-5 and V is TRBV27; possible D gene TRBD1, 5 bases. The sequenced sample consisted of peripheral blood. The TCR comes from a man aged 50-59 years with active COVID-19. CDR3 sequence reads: CASNSTQALYRVQHF. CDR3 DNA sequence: TGTGCCAGCAATTCCACACAGGCGCTTTATAGGGTCCAGCATTTT.